Listed below are T cell receptor beta chains from one sample, sequenced in a study of blood T cell repertoires in COVID-19. Measured with immunoSEQ multiplex PCR; TCRdb has only the in-frame clones, and not every one. This table holds about 140,000 clones, less than 85% found once. The sample was PBMCs or T cells enriched from blood (not recorded which). The receptors originated from a woman aged 18-29 years who had been exposed to COVID-19. The CDR3 runs from the conserved cysteine through the conserved F or W. D genes are given only for firm matches. Only part of the rows carry a size: once, few, many, or a class if the clone is expanded.

abundance: -
j_gene: TRBJ2-2
v_gene: TRBV7-2
d_gene: TRBD2
CDR3nt: TGTGCCAGCAGCCGCGGTGGGGGGGGAACCGGGGAGCTGTTTTTT
CDR3aa: CASSRGGGGTGELFF

abundance: few
j_gene: TRBJ1-1
v_gene: TRBV18
d_gene: -
CDR3nt: TGTGCCAGCTCACCAGGGAGGAACACTGAAGCTTTCTTT
CDR3aa: CASSPGRNTEAFF

abundance: -
j_gene: TRBJ2-1
v_gene: TRBV7-2
d_gene: TRBD2
CDR3nt: TGTGCCAGCAGCAAAAGCGGGAACGCCTACAATGAGCAGTTCTTC
CDR3aa: CASSKSGNAYNEQFF

abundance: few
j_gene: TRBJ1-6
v_gene: TRBV10-3
d_gene: -
CDR3nt: TGTGCCATCAGTGACAGCTCCTATAATTCACCCCTCCACTTT
CDR3aa: CAISDSSYNSPLHF

abundance: -
j_gene: TRBJ2-5
v_gene: TRBV7-9
d_gene: TRBD1
CDR3nt: TGTGCCAGCAGCTTAGTAGGACAGGGGGCTCGGGAGACCCAGTACTTC
CDR3aa: CASSLVGQGARETQYF

abundance: -
j_gene: TRBJ2-5
v_gene: TRBV24-1
d_gene: -
CDR3nt: TGTGCCACCAGTGAATCAGGGATAGGGCAACAAGAGACCCAGTACTTC
CDR3aa: CATSESGIGQQETQYF

abundance: -
j_gene: TRBJ1-2
v_gene: TRBV19
d_gene: TRBD1
CDR3nt: TGTGCCAGTACCCTGGACAGGGGGGCTGAAAGTGGCTACACCTTC
CDR3aa: CASTLDRGAESGYTF

abundance: -
j_gene: TRBJ1-1
v_gene: TRBV9
d_gene: TRBD1
CDR3nt: TGTGCCAGCAGCGCTCACCCCGCCGGGACAGGGGTTACTGAAGCTTTCTTT
CDR3aa: CASSAHPAGTGVTEAFF

abundance: few
j_gene: TRBJ1-1
v_gene: TRBV18
d_gene: -
CDR3nt: TGTGCCAGCTCACAGCCCCCAGGGATGGGCGCTGAAGCTTTCTTT
CDR3aa: CASSQPPGMGAEAFF

abundance: -
j_gene: TRBJ1-1
v_gene: TRBV5-8
d_gene: -
CDR3nt: TGTGCCAGCAGCCGGGACAACATGAACACTGAAGCTTTCTTT
CDR3aa: CASSRDNMNTEAFF

abundance: -
j_gene: TRBJ2-6
v_gene: TRBV7-9
d_gene: -
CDR3nt: TGTGCCAGCAGCTTAACCGGGACACTGATTATTCCTGGGGCCAACGTCCTGACTTTC
CDR3aa: CASSLTGTLIIPGANVLTF

abundance: -
j_gene: TRBJ2-7
v_gene: TRBV28
d_gene: -
CDR3nt: TGTGCCAGCTCGGTGGCACCGATGGGGGGCGAGCAGTACTTC
CDR3aa: CASSVAPMGGEQYF

abundance: -
j_gene: TRBJ1-1
v_gene: TRBV11-2
d_gene: TRBD1
CDR3nt: TGTGCCAGCAGCTTAGGAAGGGGGCAAGTGAACACTGAAGCTTTCTTT
CDR3aa: CASSLGRGQVNTEAFF

abundance: -
j_gene: TRBJ2-7
v_gene: TRBV30
d_gene: TRBD1
CDR3nt: TGTGCCTGGGCGAACCACCGGGACAGCTACGAGCAGTACTTC
CDR3aa: CAWANHRDSYEQYF

abundance: -
j_gene: TRBJ2-5
v_gene: TRBV20-1
d_gene: -
CDR3nt: TGCAGTGCTAGTGGCCCTTGGAGGGAGACCCAGTACTTC
CDR3aa: CSASGPWRETQYF

abundance: -
j_gene: TRBJ2-7
v_gene: TRBV6-5
d_gene: -
CDR3nt: TGTGCCAGCAGGGTAGACGAGCAGTACTTC
CDR3aa: CASRVDEQYF

abundance: -
j_gene: TRBJ2-1
v_gene: TRBV4-1
d_gene: TRBD2
CDR3nt: TGCGCCAGCAGCCAAGGGACTAGCGCTTACAATGAGCAGTTCTTC
CDR3aa: CASSQGTSAYNEQFF

abundance: -
j_gene: TRBJ1-4
v_gene: TRBV12-5
d_gene: -
CDR3nt: TGTGCTAGTGGTTTGGGGCAGGAGCGGCCGGGTAATGAAAAACTGTTTTTT
CDR3aa: CASGLGQERPGNEKLFF

abundance: -
j_gene: TRBJ2-7
v_gene: TRBV27
d_gene: TRBD1
CDR3nt: TGTGCCAGCAGTCGCACCGGGACAGGGCCCTACGAGCAGTACTTC
CDR3aa: CASSRTGTGPYEQYF

abundance: once
j_gene: TRBJ1-1
v_gene: TRBV9
d_gene: TRBD1
CDR3nt: TGTGCCAGCAGCCTCCCATCAGGGGGCGGCACTGAAGCTTTCTTT
CDR3aa: CASSLPSGGGTEAFF

abundance: -
j_gene: TRBJ2-3
v_gene: TRBV5-1
d_gene: TRBD2
CDR3nt: TGCGCCAGCAGCTTGTGGCTAGCGGGAGTTACGCAGTATTTT
CDR3aa: CASSLWLAGVTQYF

abundance: -
j_gene: TRBJ2-1
v_gene: TRBV7-2
d_gene: TRBD2
CDR3nt: TGTGCCAGCAGCTCCCTCGGGACTAGCGGGAGGAATGAGCAGTTCTTC
CDR3aa: CASSSLGTSGRNEQFF

abundance: -
j_gene: TRBJ1-1
v_gene: TRBV28
d_gene: TRBD1
CDR3nt: TGTGCCACCACTGGGGCAGGGGGCCTCACTGAAGCTTTCTTT
CDR3aa: CATTGAGGLTEAFF

abundance: few
j_gene: TRBJ1-5
v_gene: TRBV19
d_gene: TRBD1
CDR3nt: TGTGCCAGTTTTCCCACCCGACAGGGGCCTCTGCAGCCCCAGCATTTT
CDR3aa: CASFPTRQGPLQPQHF

abundance: -
j_gene: TRBJ2-7
v_gene: TRBV4-1
d_gene: TRBD2
CDR3nt: TGCGCCAGCAGCCAAGACGGGACTAGCGCTTACGAGCAGTACTTC
CDR3aa: CASSQDGTSAYEQYF

abundance: -
j_gene: TRBJ1-1
v_gene: TRBV3-1/TRBV3-2
d_gene: -
CDR3nt: TGTGCCAGCACCTCCGGGGGGCCGCGATTGAACACTGAAGCTTTCTTT
CDR3aa: CASTSGGPRLNTEAFF

abundance: few
j_gene: TRBJ2-2
v_gene: TRBV5-5
d_gene: TRBD1
CDR3nt: TGTGCCAGCAGCTTGGTCCCGATCGGGACAGGGAGGACCGGGGAGCTGTTTTTT
CDR3aa: CASSLVPIGTGRTGELFF

abundance: many
j_gene: TRBJ2-1
v_gene: TRBV18
d_gene: TRBD2
CDR3nt: TGTGCCAGCTCACTTAGCGGGGGACGACATAATGAGCAGTTCTTC
CDR3aa: CASSLSGGRHNEQFF

abundance: -
j_gene: TRBJ1-1
v_gene: TRBV28
d_gene: -
CDR3nt: TGTGCCAGCAGTATCCCCCGGGGGGCGGGTACTGAAGCTTTCTTT
CDR3aa: CASSIPRGAGTEAFF

abundance: -
j_gene: TRBJ1-1
v_gene: TRBV7-2
d_gene: TRBD1
CDR3nt: TGTGCCAGCAGCCACGGGACAGGCGTGAACACTGAAGCTTTCTTT
CDR3aa: CASSHGTGVNTEAFF

abundance: few
j_gene: TRBJ2-5
v_gene: TRBV7-2
d_gene: -
CDR3nt: TGTGCCAGCAGCTTGGTACAGGGTATGGAGACCCAGTACTTC
CDR3aa: CASSLVQGMETQYF

abundance: -
j_gene: TRBJ1-1
v_gene: TRBV7-2
d_gene: -
CDR3nt: TGTGCCAGCAGCCCAACAAACCTCTACACTGAAGCTTTCTTT
CDR3aa: CASSPTNLYTEAFF

abundance: -
j_gene: TRBJ2-5
v_gene: TRBV12-3/TRBV12-4
d_gene: -
CDR3nt: TGTGCCAGCAGCTCTCTGGAGGAGACCCAGTACTTC
CDR3aa: CASSSLEETQYF

abundance: -
j_gene: TRBJ1-1
v_gene: TRBV28
d_gene: -
CDR3nt: TGTGCCAGCAGCTCACAGGGAAAGGACACTGAAGCTTTCTTT
CDR3aa: CASSSQGKDTEAFF

abundance: -
j_gene: TRBJ2-7
v_gene: TRBV10-3
d_gene: TRBD2
CDR3nt: TGTGCCATCAGAGGATCTAGCGGGAGCGCCGAGCAGTACTTC
CDR3aa: CAIRGSSGSAEQYF

abundance: -
j_gene: TRBJ1-6
v_gene: TRBV3-1/TRBV3-2
d_gene: -
CDR3nt: TGTGCCAGCAGCCAAGGGGGGGATTCACCCCTCCACTTT
CDR3aa: CASSQGGDSPLHF

abundance: -
j_gene: TRBJ2-1
v_gene: TRBV3-1/TRBV3-2
d_gene: -
CDR3nt: TGTGCCAGCAGCCAAGGTAGCGGACACAATGAGCAGTTCTTC
CDR3aa: CASSQGSGHNEQFF

abundance: -
j_gene: TRBJ2-7
v_gene: TRBV28
d_gene: TRBD1
CDR3nt: TGTGCCAGCTCTAAAGGGGACAGTCTTTTCGAGCAGTACTTC
CDR3aa: CASSKGDSLFEQYF

abundance: -
j_gene: TRBJ1-2
v_gene: TRBV30
d_gene: -
CDR3nt: TGTGCCTGGGTATCTATCTATGGCTACACCTTC
CDR3aa: CAWVSIYGYTF

abundance: -
j_gene: TRBJ2-3
v_gene: TRBV30
d_gene: TRBD2
CDR3nt: TGTGCCTGGAGTCCTCCGGCGGGAGCGACAGATACGCAGTATTTT
CDR3aa: CAWSPPAGATDTQYF

abundance: -
j_gene: TRBJ1-2
v_gene: TRBV30
d_gene: -
CDR3nt: TGTGCCTGTCCGTGGGGGCGTCGGTCCTATGGCTACACCTTC
CDR3aa: CACPWGRRSYGYTF